This entry is about one T cell receptor (beta chain). What it binds is not known. Germline V CDR1 and CDR2: LNHDA, SQIVND (reference sequence). The CDR3 extends over 15 amino acids. Trimming cost V 4 bases and J 1 base, with 11 bases left between them. Data came from immunoSEQ multiplex PCR; TCRdb stores just in-frame clones and leaves some out. In the table there are about 110,000 clones, roughly 90% of which are singletons. These data originate in a study of T cell responses to AZD1222 COVID-19 vaccine. Whole-study findings and limits: The CD4 TCRs associated with vaccination extended across spike and predominated at 160-218 and 743-854. Once two AZD1222 doses were given, Spike-specific TCR breadth and depth went up. In a largely white British group with more females than males, clonal diversity was possibly underestimated.

The clonotype originates from an adult who received the AZD1222 COVID-19 vaccine. The chain recombines TRBV19 with TRBJ1-5; TRBD1 might be the D (5 bases). The sample in question was peripheral blood, obtained 28 days after the second AZD1222 dose. The CDR3 protein is CASSTTGGSNQPQHF. The CDR3 DNA reads as TGTGCCAGTAGTACGACCGGGGGGAGCAATCAGCCCCAGCATTTT.